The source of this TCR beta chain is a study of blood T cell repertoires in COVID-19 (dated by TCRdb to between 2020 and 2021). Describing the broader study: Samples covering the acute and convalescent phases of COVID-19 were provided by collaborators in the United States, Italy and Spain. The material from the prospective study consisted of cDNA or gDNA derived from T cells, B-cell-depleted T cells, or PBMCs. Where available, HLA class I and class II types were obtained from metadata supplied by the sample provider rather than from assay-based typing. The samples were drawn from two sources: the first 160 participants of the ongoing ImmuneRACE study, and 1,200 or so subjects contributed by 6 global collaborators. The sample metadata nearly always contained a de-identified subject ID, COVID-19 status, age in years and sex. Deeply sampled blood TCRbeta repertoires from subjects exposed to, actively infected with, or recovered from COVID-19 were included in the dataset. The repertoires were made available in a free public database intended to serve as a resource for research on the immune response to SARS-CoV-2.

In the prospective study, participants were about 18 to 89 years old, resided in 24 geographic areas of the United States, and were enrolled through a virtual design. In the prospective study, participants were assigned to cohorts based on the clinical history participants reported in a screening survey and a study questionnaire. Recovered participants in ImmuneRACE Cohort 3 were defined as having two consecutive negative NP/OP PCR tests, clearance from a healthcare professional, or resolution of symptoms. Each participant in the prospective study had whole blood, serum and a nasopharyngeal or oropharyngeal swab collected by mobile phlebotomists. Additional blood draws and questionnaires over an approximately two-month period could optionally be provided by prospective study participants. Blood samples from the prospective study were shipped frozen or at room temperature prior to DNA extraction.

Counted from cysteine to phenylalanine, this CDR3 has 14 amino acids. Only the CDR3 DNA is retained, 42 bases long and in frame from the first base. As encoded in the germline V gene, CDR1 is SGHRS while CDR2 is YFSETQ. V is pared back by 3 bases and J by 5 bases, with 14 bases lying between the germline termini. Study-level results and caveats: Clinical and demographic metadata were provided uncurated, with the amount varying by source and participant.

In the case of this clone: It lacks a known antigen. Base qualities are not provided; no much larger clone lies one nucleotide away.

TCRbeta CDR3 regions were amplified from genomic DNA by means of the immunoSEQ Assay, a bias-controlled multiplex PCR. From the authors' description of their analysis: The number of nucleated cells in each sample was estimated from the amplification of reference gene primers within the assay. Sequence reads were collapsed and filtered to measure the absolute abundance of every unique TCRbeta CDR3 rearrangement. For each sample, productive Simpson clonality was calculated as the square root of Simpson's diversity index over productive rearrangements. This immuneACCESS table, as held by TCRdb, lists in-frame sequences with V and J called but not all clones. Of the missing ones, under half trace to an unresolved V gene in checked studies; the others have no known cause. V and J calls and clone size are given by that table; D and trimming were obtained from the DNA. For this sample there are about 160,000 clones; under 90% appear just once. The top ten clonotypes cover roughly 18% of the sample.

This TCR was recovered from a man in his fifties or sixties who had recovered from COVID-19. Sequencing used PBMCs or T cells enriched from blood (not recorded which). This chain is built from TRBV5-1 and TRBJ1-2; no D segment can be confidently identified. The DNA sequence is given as TGCGCCAGCAGCTCCCCGACTGAGAGATATGGCTACACCTTC. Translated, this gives CASSSPTERYGYTF.